These 27 T cell receptor beta chains originate from one sample sequenced in a study of blood T cells in healthy people across ages (dated by TCRdb to between 2015 and 2016). The method behind the library was 5' RACE. TCRdb shows the sequencer as Illumina HiSeq 2500. The second PCR ran for roughly 6 to 11 cycles and used a J-beta primer mix along with a sample-barcoded 5' primer. TCRdb reworked the public reads: Q25 trimming with fastp, MiXCR clone assembly, productive beta chains retained. Here each entry gathers all rows of one CDR3 protein and keeps the most common genes and DNA. This sample is represented by 780,000 or so distinct CDR3 sequences; roughly 25% of them were singletons. Of the sample, under 4.5% is held by the ten largest clones. This sample was also put to use in a study of T cells of mothers and their children.

The sample comprised blood. The receptors originated from a boy younger than 18 in good health.

The chain has TRBV5-8 and TRBJ1-1; TRBD1 might be the D (5 bases). With 6 bases removed from V and 2 bases from J, the gap between germline ends came to 17 bases. CDR3 length: 15 amino acids. Germline CDR1 is SGHTS and CDR2 is YDEGEE. The CDR3 reads CASKRVTGRNTEAFF. The CDR3 region has the DNA TGTGCCAGCAAGAGGGTCACAGGCCGAAACACTGAAGCTTTCTTT.

This clonotype has only a few counts. The chain recombines TRBV27 with TRBJ1-2, with a tentative D call TRBD1 (5 bases). Per the germline V gene, CDR1 is MNHEY and CDR2 is SMNVEV (reference sequence). Trimming stripped 2 bases from V and 3 bases from J, with 10 bases between. There are 14 residues in the CDR3. CDR3 loop: CASSLGGTHYGYTF. CDR3 DNA: TGTGCCAGCAGTTTAGGGGGGACCCACTATGGCTACACCTTC.

This clonotype was detected a few times. The junction departs from germline at one end; a sequencing error may be responsible. V gene TRBV7-9 combines with J gene TRBJ1-4; D uncertain. Germline V gene sequence: CDR1 SEHNR, CDR2 FQNEAQ (reference sequence). The CDR3 sequence is 14 residues long. The CDR3 loop reads CARSLTPEGEELFF. CDR3 coding DNA: TGTGCCCGCAGCTTGACCCCCGAGGGTGAAGAACTGTTTTTT. Complete variable domain (other parts from reference TRBV7-9 and TRBJ1-4): DTGVSQNPRHKITKRGQNVTFRCDPISEHNRLYWYRQTLGQGPEFLTYFQNEAQLEKSRLLSDRFSAERPKGSFSTLEIQRTEQGDSAMYLCARSLTPEGEELFFGSGTQLSVL.

This clonotype has more than one count but fewer than ten. The V and J genes are TRBV12-3 or TRBV12-4 and TRBJ1-3, with 7 bases identical to TRBD1. The CDR3 loop spans 14 amino acids. Trimming removed 5 bases from V and 2 bases from J; junction bases left unmatched: 3. CDR3 loop: CASSPTGAGNTIYF. The CDR3 bases are TGTGCCAGCAGTCCCACAGGGGCTGGAAACACCATATATTTT.

This rearrangement joins TRBV28 to TRBJ2-7; 7 nucleotides match TRBD1. V gave up 8 bases and J gave up 3 bases; unmatched junction bases: 7. In germline, CDR1 is MDHEN, CDR2 SYDVKM. The CDR3 totals 13 residues. The CDR3 nucleotides read TGTGCCAGCCAAGACAGGGCCTTCTACGAGCAGTACTTC. Its translation is CASQDRAFYEQYF.

This clonotype was found many times. This chain uses TRBV13 with TRBJ2-5, with D perhaps TRBD1 or TRBD2 (5 bases each). CDR1 and CDR2 (germline): PRHDT, FYEKMQ (reference sequence). Trimming stripped 2 bases from V and 5 bases from J, with 18 bases between. The CDR3 spans 16 residues. CDR3 bases: TGTGCCAGCAGCTTACTGGGGACCCCGTGGCGTGAGACCCAGTACTTC. Residues: CASSLLGTPWRETQYF.

The rearrangement joins TRBV6-5 to TRBJ2-3; weak D call: TRBD2 (6 bases). Germline CDR1 is MNHEY and CDR2 is SVGAGI. The germline V and J ends were trimmed by 2 bases and 7 bases, with 16 bases remaining between them. This CDR3 contains 15 residues. The CDR3 reads CASSYDNGRVNTQYF. CDR3 DNA: TGTGCCAGCAGTTACGATAACGGGAGAGTGAATACGCAGTATTTT.

The chain couples TRBV20-1 to TRBJ1-2; D unclear. The V end lost 2 bases, the J end lost 4 bases, and 8 bases lay between the germline ends. The CDR3 totals 12 residues. Germline CDR1 reads DFQATT; CDR2 reads SNEGSKA (reference sequence). In DNA, the CDR3 is TGCAGTGCTAGAAGGACCGGCTATGGCTACACCTTC. Protein product: CSARRTGYGYTF.

The CDR3 coding sequence is TGTGCCAGCAGTGAAACCCCGGGGGCGAGGGAAGAGCAGTACTTC. This gives the protein CASSETPGAREEQYF. This chain connects TRBV25-1 to TRBJ2-5; D could derive from TRBD1 or TRBD2 (6 bases each). Germline assignment: CDR1 MGHDK and CDR2 SYGVNS. The CDR3 loop spans 15 amino acids. V lost 2 bases and J lost 11, with 21 bases in between.

This clonotype was observed a handful of times. This sequence joins TRBV28 and TRBJ2-3; D remains ambiguous. The CDR3 length is 17 residues. From germline, CDR1 is MDHEN and CDR2 SYDVKM. V lost 1 base and J lost 0, with 14 bases in between. The CDR3 coding sequence is TGTGCCAGCAGTTTATTAGGCAGGCTCTCTAGCACAGATACGCAGTATTTT. It specifies CASSLLGRLSSTDTQYF.

This clonotype was seen more than once but under ten times. The chain employs TRBV3-1 and TRBJ2-5; the D gene is possibly TRBD2 (7 bases). TRBJ2-1 explains the end of the DNA better; the J call may be wrong. Germline CDR1 reads LGHDT; CDR2 reads YNNKEL (reference sequence). The CDR3 covers 16 residues. CDR3 coding DNA: TGTGCCAGCAGCCAAGTGGAGGGGGGGCTCGCGGATGAGCAGTTCTTC. It is translated as CASSQVEGGLADEQFF.

This clonotype was detected a few times. The chain has TRBV7-2 and TRBJ2-5; no reliable D call. This CDR3 contains 13 residues. The germline CDR1 and CDR2 sequences are SGHTA and FQGNSA. V dropped 3 bases and J dropped 4 bases, with 9 bases sitting between them. The CDR3 DNA reads as TGTGCCAGCAGCTTGCAGCCCCTAGAGACCCAGTACTTC. This encodes CASSLQPLETQYF.

This clonotype occurred a few times. This chain links TRBV15 with TRBJ2-5, with 7 bases lining up with TRBD2. The CDR3 length is 16 residues. Germline assignment: CDR1 LNHNV and CDR2 YYDKDF (reference sequence). V lost 4 bases to trimming and J lost 4 bases; unmatched junction nucleotides: 12. CDR3 amino acids: CATSTREGLLRETQYF. Written as DNA, the CDR3 is TGTGCCACCAGCACACGCGAGGGACTACTACGAGAGACCCAGTACTTC.

This clonotype turned up a few times. The chain combines TRBV28 with TRBJ2-7, with D unclear. Per germline, CDR1 MDHEN and CDR2 SYDVKM. This CDR3 contains 11 residues. The germline V and J ends were trimmed by 6 bases and 5 bases, with 8 bases remaining between them. DNA for the CDR3: TGTGCCAGCAGGAAGCTCCACGAGCAGTACTTC. Its translation: CASRKLHEQYF.

This clonotype was seen at least ten times. J is TRBJ2-3 and V is TRBV5-1; a possible D gene is TRBD2 (5 bases). Trimming removed 4 bases from V and 4 bases from J, with 16 bases in between. The CDR3 has 15 amino acids. Germline V gene sequence: CDR1 SGHRS, CDR2 YFSETQ. The CDR3 loop is CASSPEGKSADTQYF. CDR3 in DNA: TGCGCCAGCAGCCCCGAGGGAAAAAGTGCAGATACGCAGTATTTT.

In its sample, this clonotype was seen a few times. V gene TRBV6-6 combines with J gene TRBJ2-7; 7 bases fit TRBD1. The end of the DNA aligns better with TRBJ2-5, so the J call may be wrong. Germline lookup yields CDR1 MNHNY and CDR2 SVGAGI (reference sequence). The CDR3 runs 14 residues. This CDR3 reads CASSYSGQPETQYF. The CDR3 nucleotides read TGTGCCAGCAGTTACTCGGGACAGCCAGAGACCCAGTACTTC.

The chain employs TRBV28 and TRBJ2-3; D unresolved. Trimming took off 4 bases at V and 5 bases at J, with 10 bases between the two ends. CDR1 and CDR2 (germline): MDHEN, SYDVKM. The CDR3 extends over 13 amino acids. The CDR3 DNA sequence: TGTGCCAGCAGTTCGGGCGGAGTAGATACGCAGTATTTT. It codes for CASSSGGVDTQYF.

This clonotype was observed a few times. The V gene is TRBV6-5, the J gene TRBJ1-5; 9 nucleotides align to TRBD1. The J call may not be correct, given that the DNA end is closer to TRBJ2-3. Germline CDR1 reads MNHEY; CDR2 reads SVGAGI. CDR3 length: 16 amino acids. The CDR3 DNA reads as TGTGCCAGCAGACCCGGGACAGGGAAAGCCCATCAGCCCCAGTATTTT. It specifies CASRPGTGKAHQPQYF.

V usage is TRBV24-1 and J usage is TRBJ2-1; D may correspond to TRBD1 or TRBD2 (5 bases each). In germline, CDR1 is KGHDR, CDR2 SFDVKD. V was shortened by 4 bases and J by 10 bases, with 10 bases between the two germline ends. The CDR3 is 12 amino acids. CDR3 coding DNA: TGTGCCACCAGTGAGGGACGCCTGGAGCAGTTCTTC. This translates into CATSEGRLEQFF.

This clonotype came up once. The chain uses TRBV7-9 and TRBJ2-7; D is unresolved. CDR1 and CDR2 (germline): SEHNR, FQNEAQ (reference sequence). Between the trimmed V and J ends, which lost 4 bases and 0 bases, there was a span of 16 bases. This CDR3 is 16 amino acids long. CDR3 DNA: TGTGCCAGCAGCTCCCCGACACCAGAGAGCTCCTACGAGCAGTACTTC. Translation gives CASSSPTPESSYEQYF.

This clonotype was seen a handful of times. The CDR3 protein is CASSQDWSSYEQYF. The CDR3 DNA follows: TGTGCCAGCAGCCAAGATTGGAGCAGCTACGAGCAGTACTTC. J is TRBJ2-5 and V is TRBV14; no clear D. The J call may be incorrect, as the DNA end agrees better with TRBJ2-7. From germline, CDR1 is SGHDN and CDR2 FVKESK. This CDR3 region has 14 residues.

Regarding this clonotype: Given a much more abundant clone one base away, this may be a read error. This chain connects TRBV21-1 to TRBJ2-4; TRBD1 is the table's D call and was not checked against the DNA. TRBV21-1 is a pseudogene. The CDR3 loop spans 15 amino acids. CDR3 region: CASSTGTEAKNIQYF. Written as DNA, the CDR3 is TGTGCCAGCAGCACCGGGACAGAGGCCAAAAACATTCAGTACTTC.

V usage is TRBV6-2 or TRBV6-3 and J usage is TRBJ2-4; a weak D match, TRBD2 (5 bases). The CDR3 contains 16 residues. Trimming left V 5 bases short and J 5 bases short, with 19 bases between. Per germline, CDR1 MNHEY and CDR2 SVGEGT. This chain's CDR3 is CASSGGLDPLQNIQYF. CDR3 DNA: TGTGCCAGCAGTGGAGGTCTGGACCCTCTACAAAACATTCAGTACTTC.

This clonotype turned up a few times. This chain connects TRBV29-1 to TRBJ2-5; D might be TRBD2 (5 bases). The better agreement between TRBJ2-7 and the DNA end casts doubt on the J call. Germline loops: CDR1 SQVTM, CDR2 ANQGSEA. The CDR3 contains 14 residues. CDR3 sequence: CSVEGGSVSYEQYF. CDR3 DNA: TGCAGCGTTGAAGGCGGGTCGGTCTCCTACGAGCAGTACTTC.

This clonotype was counted only a few times. The rearrangement uses TRBV20-1 and TRBJ2-1; 11 nucleotides agree with TRBD1. This CDR3 spans 15 amino acids. After removal of 2 bases from V and 2 bases from J, the junction contained 2 bases not matched to a gene. The germline V gene encodes CDR1 DFQATT and CDR2 SNEGSKA (reference sequence). CDR3: CSARSGQGAYNEQFF. CDR3 sequence (DNA): TGCAGTGCTAGATCGGGACAGGGGGCCTACAATGAGCAGTTCTTC.

This clonotype was counted between two and nine times. The chain carries TRBV5-1 and TRBJ1-2, with 7 bases identical to TRBD1. The germline V gene has CDR1 SGHRS and CDR2 YFSETQ. The junction had 13 bases not matched to a gene; V was cut back by 0 bases and J by 8 bases. The CDR3 totals 16 residues. CDR3 DNA sequence: TGCGCCAGCAGCTTGGACCAGGGGGTCGACTTTAGGGGCTACACCTTC. Translated, it gives CASSLDQGVDFRGYTF.

This clonotype has more than one count but fewer than ten. This chain connects TRBV5-1 to TRBJ2-1; TRBD2 matches at 9 bases. V was clipped by 1 base and J by 3 bases; unmatched bases: 14. Germline V lookup: CDR1 SGHRS, CDR2 YFSETQ. The CDR3 is made up of 19 amino acids. As DNA, the CDR3 is TGCGCCAGCAGCTTGCGGGGTCTGCGGGAGGGCCCGAACTACAATGAGCAGTTCTTC. As protein: CASSLRGLREGPNYNEQFF. The full variable domain, rest sourced from reference TRBV5-1 and TRBJ2-1, is KAGVTQTPRYLIKTRGQQVTLSCSPISGHRSVSWYQQTPGQGLQFLFEYFSETQRNKGNFPGRFSGRQFSNSRSEMNVSTLELGDSALYLCASSLRGLREGPNYNEQFFGPGTRLTVL.